One and the same sample provided the 8 T cell receptor beta chains below, sequenced in a study of T cells in Graves' hyperthyroidism and ophthalmopathy. Amplification of TCR beta CDR3 regions was performed using RNA transcripts as template. A set of HTBI primers served as the primers for a first-round RT-PCR of the TCR CDR3. MiXCR, run by TCRdb on the multiplex PCR reads, gives a single entry per CDR3 protein. This sample yields under 450,000 distinct CDR3 sequences, of which roughly 15% are seen a single time; around 35% belongs to the top ten. Sequenced material: blood. All receptors derive from a woman between 25 and 40 years old with Graves' hyperthyroidism that later progressed to Graves' ophthalmopathy.

This clonotype has more than one count but fewer than ten. V and J are TRBV29-1 and TRBJ1-1; D might be TRBD1 (6 bases). Trimming took 2 bases from V and 5 from J, leaving 12 bases between them. The CDR3 totals 13 residues. Germline V lookup: CDR1 SQVTM, CDR2 ANQGSEA. CDR3 in DNA: TGCAGCGTTGAAAAGGGGGGCATGACTGAAGCTTTCTTT. Residues: CSVEKGGMTEAFF. The full variable domain, rest sourced from reference TRBV29-1 and TRBJ1-1, is SAVISQKPSRDICQRGTSLTIQCQVDSQVTMMFWYRQQPGQSLTLIATANQGSEATYESGFVIDKFPISRPNLTFSTLTVSNMSPEDSSIYLCSVEKGGMTEAFFGQGTRLTVV.

This clonotype was counted at least ten times. The CDR3 sequence is CASMSQHNSPLHF. DNA of the CDR3: TGTGCCAGCATGAGCCAGCATAATTCACCCCTCCACTTT. The chain employs TRBV27 and TRBJ1-6; D remains unclear. Trimming shortened V by 7 bases and J by 5 bases, and 9 bases separated the two germline ends. Germline CDR1 is MNHEY and CDR2 is SMNVEV (reference sequence). The CDR3 is made up of 13 amino acids.

The sample holds a few counts of this clonotype. The chain joins TRBV6-1 to TRBJ2-7, with D perhaps matching TRBD2 (5 bases). Trimming removed 5 bases from V and 3 bases from J, with 14 bases in between. The CDR3 covers 14 residues. Germline CDR1 and CDR2: MNHNS and SASEGT. In DNA, the CDR3 is TGTGCCAGCAGTTATGCGGTCGGGAACTACGAGCAGTACTTC. Amino acids: CASSYAVGNYEQYF.

This clonotype was detected ten times or more. The chain combines TRBV6-5 with TRBJ1-2; possibly TRBD1 for D (5 bases). CDR3 length equals 13 residues. Deletions cut 3 bases from V and 3 bases from J, with 8 bases between. Germline values: CDR1 MNHEY, CDR2 SVGAGI. The CDR3 sequence is CASSYTGYYGYTF. CDR3 in DNA: TGTGCCAGCAGTTATACAGGATACTATGGCTACACCTTC.

This clonotype has just a few counts. The chain has TRBV19 and TRBJ2-3; D might be TRBD2 (6 bases). Germline V gene data show CDR1 as LNHDA and CDR2 as SQIVND (reference sequence). The CDR3 runs 18 residues. V shed 0 bases and J shed 0 bases, with 16 bases lying between them. The chain's CDR3 is CASSIERDSGLSTDTQYF. The DNA for the CDR3 is TGTGCCAGTAGTATAGAACGGGACTCCGGCCTTAGCACAGATACGCAGTATTTT.

At least ten counts were recorded for this clonotype. The chain carries TRBV20-1 and TRBJ1-1; unclear D gene. V was clipped by 0 bases and J by 5 bases, with 10 bases between them. Germline V CDR1 and CDR2: DFQATT, SNEGSKA (reference sequence). This CDR3 has 13 residues. The DNA for the CDR3 is TGCAGTGCTAGAGACGCAGGCCGAACTGAAGCTTTCTTT. This translates into CSARDAGRTEAFF.

This chain links TRBV12-3 or TRBV12-4 with TRBJ2-5; D is undetermined. Between the trimmed V and J ends, which lost 5 bases and 0 bases, there was a span of 13 bases. This CDR3 contains 15 residues. The CDR3 nucleotides are TGTGCCAGCAGTACACCCCAAGAGTACCAAGAGACCCAGTACTTC. This translates into CASSTPQEYQETQYF.

Of note for this clonotype: Relative to the germline gene, one junction end is altered; a read error may explain this. The chain is built from TRBV10-3 and TRBJ1-1; D is unresolved. Germline loops: CDR1 ENHRY, CDR2 SYGVKD. The CDR3 loop spans 13 amino acids. In DNA form, the CDR3 reads TGTGCCAGCAGTCAAGGAGTGAACACTGAAGCTTTCTTT. Encoded protein: CASSQGVNTEAFF.